This T cell receptor (beta chain) was captured by sequencing in a study of blood T cell repertoires in COVID-19. Study information: The United States, Italy and Spain supplied acute and convalescent COVID-19 samples. PBMCs, B-cell-depleted T cells, or T cells were the source of the cDNA or gDNA that made up the material.

This CDR3 region has 16 residues. CDR1 is SGHAT, CDR2 FQNNGV, per germline. Trimming removed 7 bases from V and 0 bases from J; junction bases left unmatched: 7. Original analysis: By means of reference gene primer amplification, nucleated cell counts were estimated. Sequencing used immunoSEQ multiplex PCR; TCRdb keeps in-frame clones, though not all of them. V and J calls and clone size are copied from that table; D and trimming were computed from the DNA. The sample has around 140,000 clones; about 87% are singletons. This TCR came from a woman in her forties or fifties with acute or convalescent COVID-19. This chain uses TRBV11-2 with TRBJ2-2; TRBD1 aligns across 8 bases. Sequenced: peripheral blood. CDR3 residues: CASTQPTGANTGELFF. The CDR3 coding sequence is TGTGCCAGCACCCAACCGACAGGGGCGAACACCGGGGAGCTGTTTTTT.